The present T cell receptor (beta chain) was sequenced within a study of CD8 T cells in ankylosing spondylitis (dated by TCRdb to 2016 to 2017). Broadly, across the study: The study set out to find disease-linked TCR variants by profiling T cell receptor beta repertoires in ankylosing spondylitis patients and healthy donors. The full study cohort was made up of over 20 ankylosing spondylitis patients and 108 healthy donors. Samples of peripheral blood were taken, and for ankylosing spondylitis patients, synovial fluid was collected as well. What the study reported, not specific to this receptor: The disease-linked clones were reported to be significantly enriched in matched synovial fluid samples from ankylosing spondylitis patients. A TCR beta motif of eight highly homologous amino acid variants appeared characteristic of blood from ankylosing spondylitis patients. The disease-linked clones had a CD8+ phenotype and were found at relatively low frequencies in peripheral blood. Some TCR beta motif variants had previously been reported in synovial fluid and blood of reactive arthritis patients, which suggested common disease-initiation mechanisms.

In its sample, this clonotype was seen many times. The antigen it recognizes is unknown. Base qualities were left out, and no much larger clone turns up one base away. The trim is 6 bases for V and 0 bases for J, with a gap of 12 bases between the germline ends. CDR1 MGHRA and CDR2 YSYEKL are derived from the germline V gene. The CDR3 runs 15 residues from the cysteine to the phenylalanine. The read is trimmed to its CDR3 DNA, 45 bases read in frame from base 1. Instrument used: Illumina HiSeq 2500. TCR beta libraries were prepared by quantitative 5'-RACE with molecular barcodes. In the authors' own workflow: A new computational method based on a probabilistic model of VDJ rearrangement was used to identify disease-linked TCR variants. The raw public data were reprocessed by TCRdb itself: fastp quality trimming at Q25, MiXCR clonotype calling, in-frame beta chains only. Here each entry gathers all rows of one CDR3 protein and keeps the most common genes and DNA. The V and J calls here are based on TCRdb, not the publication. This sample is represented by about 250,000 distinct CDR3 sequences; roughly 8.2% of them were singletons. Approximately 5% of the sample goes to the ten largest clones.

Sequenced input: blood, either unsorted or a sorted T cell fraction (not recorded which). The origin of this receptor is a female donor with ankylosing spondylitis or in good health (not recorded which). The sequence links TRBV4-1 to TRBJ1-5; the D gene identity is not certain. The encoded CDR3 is CASRTTDYSNQPQHF. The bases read TGCGCCAGCAGAACTACAGATTATAGCAATCAGCCCCAGCATTTT.